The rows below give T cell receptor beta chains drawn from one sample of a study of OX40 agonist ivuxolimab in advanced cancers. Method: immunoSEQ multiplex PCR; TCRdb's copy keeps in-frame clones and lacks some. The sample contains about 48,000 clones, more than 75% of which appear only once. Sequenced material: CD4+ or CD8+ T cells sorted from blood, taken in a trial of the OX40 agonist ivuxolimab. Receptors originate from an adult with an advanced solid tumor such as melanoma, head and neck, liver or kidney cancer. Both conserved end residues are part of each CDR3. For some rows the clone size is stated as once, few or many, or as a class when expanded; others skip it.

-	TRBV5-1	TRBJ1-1	CASSLDPPRVNTEAFF
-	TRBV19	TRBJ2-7	CASSMTSGSYEQYF
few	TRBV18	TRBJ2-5	CASSPLNRGGQETQYF
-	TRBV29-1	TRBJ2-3	CSVATSGSTDTQYF
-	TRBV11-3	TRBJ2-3	CASSLGSALDTQYF
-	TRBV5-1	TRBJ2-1	CASSLKLGTGAYNEQFF
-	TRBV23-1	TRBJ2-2	CASSQSIGEGVVTGELFF
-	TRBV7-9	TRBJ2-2	CASSLASGRTGELFF
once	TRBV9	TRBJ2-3	CASSASGQTGTDTQYF
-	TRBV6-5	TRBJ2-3	CASSSMQGWTDTQYF
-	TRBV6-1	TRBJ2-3	CASSDQGAQTDTQYF
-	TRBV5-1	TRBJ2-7	CASSLAGLDYEQYF
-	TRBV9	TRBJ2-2	CASSLLGGELFF
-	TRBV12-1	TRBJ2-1	CASYRGGGSLIGEQFF
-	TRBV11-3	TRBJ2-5	CASSPGTGGTETQYF
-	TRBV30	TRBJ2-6	CAWRSGANVLTF
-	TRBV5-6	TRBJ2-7	CASFGGHSYEQYF
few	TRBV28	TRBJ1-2	CASSFRGAGLNYGYTF
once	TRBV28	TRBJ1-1	CAIHPAEGNFVNTEAFF
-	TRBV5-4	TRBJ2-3	CASSFPSGTYRLDTQYF
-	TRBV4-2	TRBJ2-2	CASSQEMGAWELFF
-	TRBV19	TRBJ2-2	CASTTPLAGDTGELFF
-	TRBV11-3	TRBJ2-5	CASSGRLAGEETQYF
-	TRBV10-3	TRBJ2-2	CAISDAAGELFF
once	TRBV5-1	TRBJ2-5	CASGTGLASETQYF
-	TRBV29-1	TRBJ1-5	CSVVTENQPQHF
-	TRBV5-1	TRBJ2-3	CASSLGGPTDTQYF
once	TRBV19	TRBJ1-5	CASSREISGPQHF
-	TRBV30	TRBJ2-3	CAWSVGGDTQYF
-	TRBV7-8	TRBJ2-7	CASSLARREQYF
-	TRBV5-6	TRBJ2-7	CASSYRGLSSYEQYF
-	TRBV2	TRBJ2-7	CASSEGRQGRYEQYF
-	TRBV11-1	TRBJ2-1	CASSLVLQEDNEQFF
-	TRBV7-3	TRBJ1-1	CASSSLGTADSTEAFF
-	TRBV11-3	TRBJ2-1	CASSLVGANEQFF
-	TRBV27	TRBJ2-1	CASSQTSGRSNEQFF
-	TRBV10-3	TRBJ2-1	CAISSFFRDRGDEQFF
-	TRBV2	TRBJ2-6	CASTNLNVLTF
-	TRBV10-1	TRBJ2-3	CASSESSDTQYF
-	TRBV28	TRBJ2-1	CASSLLAGVYNEQFF
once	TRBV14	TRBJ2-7	CASSQISAGVGEQYF
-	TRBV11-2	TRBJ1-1	CASSSNRDTEAFF
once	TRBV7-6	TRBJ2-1	CASSLARSGVDNEQFF
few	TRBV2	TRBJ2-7	CASSQVAGKQYF
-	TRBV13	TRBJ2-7	CASSYGGRSYEQYF
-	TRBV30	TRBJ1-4	CAWSGLANEKLFF
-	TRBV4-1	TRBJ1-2	CASTRQVRNYGYTF
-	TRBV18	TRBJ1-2	CASSPGGTPNYGYTF
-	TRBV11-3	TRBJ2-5	CASSSTGTLETQYF
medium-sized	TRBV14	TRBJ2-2	CASSQTGQGAIGELFF